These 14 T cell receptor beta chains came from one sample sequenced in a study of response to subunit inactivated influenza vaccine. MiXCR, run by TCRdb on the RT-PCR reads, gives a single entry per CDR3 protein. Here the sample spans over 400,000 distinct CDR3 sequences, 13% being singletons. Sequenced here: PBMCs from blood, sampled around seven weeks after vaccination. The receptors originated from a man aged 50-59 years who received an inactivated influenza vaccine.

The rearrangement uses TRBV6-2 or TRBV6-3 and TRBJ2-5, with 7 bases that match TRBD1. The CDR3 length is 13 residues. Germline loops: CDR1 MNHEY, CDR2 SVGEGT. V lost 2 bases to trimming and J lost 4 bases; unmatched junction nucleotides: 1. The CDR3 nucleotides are TGTGCCAGCAGTTACGGGGACAGAGAGACCCAGTACTTC. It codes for CASSYGDRETQYF.

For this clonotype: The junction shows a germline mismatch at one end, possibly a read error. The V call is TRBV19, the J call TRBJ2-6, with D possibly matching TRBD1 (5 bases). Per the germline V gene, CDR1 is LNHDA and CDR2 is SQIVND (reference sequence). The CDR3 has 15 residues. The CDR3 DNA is TGTGCCAGTAGTGTAGACAGTTCTGGGGCCAACGTCCTGACTTTC. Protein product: CASSVDSSGANVLTF.

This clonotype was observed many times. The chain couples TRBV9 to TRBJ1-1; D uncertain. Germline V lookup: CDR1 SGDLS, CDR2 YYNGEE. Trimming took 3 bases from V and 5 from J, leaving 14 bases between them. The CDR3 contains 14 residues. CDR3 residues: CASSAQWRGTEAFF. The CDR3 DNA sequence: TGTGCCAGCAGCGCCCAGTGGAGAGGGACTGAAGCTTTCTTT.

The CDR3 bases are TGCGCCAGCAGCCAAGGAGTTCAGGGCGGCTCTGGGGCCAACGTCCTGACTTTC. Encoded protein: CASSQGVQGGSGANVLTF. The V gene is TRBV4-1, the J gene TRBJ2-6; tentative D call: TRBD1 (5 bases). The V gene's germline CDR1 is MGHRA and CDR2 YSYEKL. The CDR3 loop spans 18 amino acids. Trimming pared 1 base from V and 0 bases from J, leaving 13 bases between.

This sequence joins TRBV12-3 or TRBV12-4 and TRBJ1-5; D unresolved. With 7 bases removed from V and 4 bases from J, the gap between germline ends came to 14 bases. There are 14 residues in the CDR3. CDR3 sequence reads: CASTLRKPNQPQHF. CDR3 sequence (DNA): TGTGCCAGCACCCTTAGAAAGCCGAATCAGCCCCAGCATTTT.

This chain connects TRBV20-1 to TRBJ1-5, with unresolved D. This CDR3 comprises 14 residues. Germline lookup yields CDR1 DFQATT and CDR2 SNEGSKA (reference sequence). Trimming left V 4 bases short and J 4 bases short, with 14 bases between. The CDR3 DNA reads TGCAGTGCTAAGAGGGATGGATTTAATCAGCCCCAGCATTTT. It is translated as CSAKRDGFNQPQHF.

In DNA form, the CDR3 reads TGTGCCAGTAGTACGACAGGGGGCGTTTTCTCTGGAAACACCATATATTTT. This gives the protein CASSTTGGVFSGNTIYF. V is TRBV19 and J is TRBJ1-3; 10 bases match TRBD1. Germline CDR1 LNHDA, CDR2 SQIVND (reference sequence). The CDR3 sequence is 17 residues long. The trim removed 4 bases at V and 0 bases at J, leaving 6 bases unmatched.

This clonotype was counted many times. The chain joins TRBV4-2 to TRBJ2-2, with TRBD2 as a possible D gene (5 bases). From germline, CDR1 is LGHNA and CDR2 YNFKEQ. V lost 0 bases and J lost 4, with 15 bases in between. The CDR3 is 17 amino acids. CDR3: CASSQDLPQAGTGELFF. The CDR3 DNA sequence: TGTGCCAGCAGCCAAGATCTGCCCCAGGCGGGCACCGGGGAGCTGTTTTTT.

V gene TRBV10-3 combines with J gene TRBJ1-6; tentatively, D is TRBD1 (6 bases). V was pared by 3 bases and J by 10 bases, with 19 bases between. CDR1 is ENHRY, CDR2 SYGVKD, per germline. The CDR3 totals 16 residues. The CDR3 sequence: CAISEGVEGGGSPLHF. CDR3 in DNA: TGTGCCATCAGTGAAGGGGTCGAGGGGGGCGGCTCACCCCTCCACTTT.

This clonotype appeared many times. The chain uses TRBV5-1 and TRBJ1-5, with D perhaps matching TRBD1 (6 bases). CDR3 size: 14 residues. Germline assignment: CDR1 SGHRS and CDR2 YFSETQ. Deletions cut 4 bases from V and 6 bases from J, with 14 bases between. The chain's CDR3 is CASSLTGGGQPQHF. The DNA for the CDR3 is TGCGCCAGCAGCCTCACAGGAGGGGGTCAGCCCCAGCATTTT.

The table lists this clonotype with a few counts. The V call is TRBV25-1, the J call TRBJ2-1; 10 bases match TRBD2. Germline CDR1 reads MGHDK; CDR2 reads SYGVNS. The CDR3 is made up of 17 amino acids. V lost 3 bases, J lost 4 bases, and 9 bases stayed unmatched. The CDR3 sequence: CASSDPLAGGSYNEQFF. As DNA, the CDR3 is TGTGCCAGCAGTGACCCCTTAGCGGGGGGCTCTTACAATGAGCAGTTCTTC.

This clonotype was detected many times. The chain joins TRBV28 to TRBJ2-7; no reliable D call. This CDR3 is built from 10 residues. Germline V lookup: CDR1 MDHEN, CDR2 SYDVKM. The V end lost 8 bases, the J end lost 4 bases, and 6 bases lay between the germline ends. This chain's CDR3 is CASQRYEQYF. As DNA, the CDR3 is TGTGCCAGCCAAAGGTACGAGCAGTACTTC.

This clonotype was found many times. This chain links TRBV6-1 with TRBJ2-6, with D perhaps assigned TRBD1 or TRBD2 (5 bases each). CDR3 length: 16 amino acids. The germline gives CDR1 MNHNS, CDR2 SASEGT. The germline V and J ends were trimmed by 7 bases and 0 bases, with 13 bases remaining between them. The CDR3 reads CASTKGRYSGANVLTF. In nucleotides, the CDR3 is TGTGCCAGCACCAAGGGACGGTACTCTGGGGCCAACGTCCTGACTTTC.

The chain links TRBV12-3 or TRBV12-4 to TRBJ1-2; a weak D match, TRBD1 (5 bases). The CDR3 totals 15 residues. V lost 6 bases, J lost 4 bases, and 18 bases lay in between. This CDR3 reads CASSLGAGLGYGYTF. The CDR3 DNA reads TGTGCCAGCAGCCTAGGGGCGGGGCTGGGCTATGGCTACACCTTC.